The 30 T cell receptor beta chains below were found in one sample sequenced in a study of patients and donors after allogeneic stem cell transplantation. TCRdb independently ran MiXCR on the RT-PCR reads; one entry per CDR3 protein. The sample holds about 960,000 distinct CDR3 sequences; approximately 18% are singletons and the top ten take around 6%. What was sequenced was blood, either unsorted or a sorted T cell fraction (not recorded which). All receptors derive from a human donor who was either an allogeneic HSCT recipient or a stem cell or donor lymphocyte infusion donor (not recorded which). It is not recorded whose cells these are; they may come from a transplant donor.

This sequence joins TRBV4-1 and TRBJ2-7; TRBD1 matches at 9 bases. Germline CDR1 MGHRA, CDR2 YSYEKL. Trimming took 1 base from V and 10 from J; bases not matched to a gene: 8. CDR3 size: 14 residues. CDR3 amino acids: CASSQAGQGVTQYF. As DNA, the CDR3 is TGCGCCAGCAGCCAAGCGGGACAGGGTGTAACACAGTACTTC.

The chain has TRBV20-1 and TRBJ1-1; D is possibly TRBD1 (5 bases). CDR3 size: 14 residues. Germline V gene lookup returns CDR1 DFQATT and CDR2 SNEGSKA (reference sequence). V was clipped by 2 bases and J by 1 base, with 11 bases between them. DNA of the CDR3: TGCAGTGCTAGACAGGGTACCGGGAACACTGAAGCTTTCTTT. Protein: CSARQGTGNTEAFF.

This clonotype turned up a few times. This rearrangement joins TRBV4-1 to TRBJ2-7; D may be TRBD1 (6 bases). V lost 3 bases, J lost 0 bases, and 12 bases lay in between. The CDR3 is 15 amino acids. CDR1 is MGHRA and CDR2 is YSYEKL in the germline V gene. CDR3 in DNA: TGCGCCAGCAGCCAGGCAAGGGGGAGCTCCTACGAGCAGTACTTC. It translates to CASSQARGSSYEQYF.

The rearrangement uses TRBV12-3 or TRBV12-4 and TRBJ2-3; D gene ambiguous. The ends were cut back, 6 bases at V and 5 bases at J, with 15 bases in the middle. This CDR3 is 14 amino acids long. This CDR3 reads CASSPSVRKDTQYF. The CDR3 coding sequence is TGTGCCAGCAGCCCCTCAGTGAGAAAAGATACGCAGTATTTT.

V gene TRBV20-1 combines with J gene TRBJ2-1; 9 bases agree with TRBD2. V gave up 0 bases and J gave up 9 bases; unmatched junction bases: 6. This CDR3 is 14 amino acids long. Germline CDR1 is DFQATT and CDR2 is SNEGSKA (reference sequence). The CDR3 loop reads CSARDHLAGSEQFF. The DNA of the CDR3 is TGCAGTGCTAGAGATCATCTAGCGGGGAGTGAGCAGTTCTTC.

This clonotype was counted only a few times. CDR3 coding DNA: TGTGCCAGCAGCCCTACCTTGACAGGGAGCTCCTACGAGCAGTACTTC. Residues: CASSPTLTGSSYEQYF. The chain employs TRBV2 and TRBJ2-7; 7 bases line up with TRBD1. Looked up from germline, CDR1 is SNHLY and CDR2 is FYNNEI. V lost 6 bases and J lost 0; bases outside the gene matches: 11. CDR3 size: 16 residues.

CDR3 DNA sequence: TGTGCCAGCAGCTTAGCAGGGTTCGCTTCACCCCTCCACTTT. It specifies CASSLAGFASPLHF. V and J are TRBV11-2 and TRBJ1-6; D is perhaps TRBD1 (5 bases). V lost 1 base to trimming and J lost 9 bases, with 10 bases between them. The CDR3 spans 14 residues. In germline, CDR1 is SGHAT, CDR2 FQNNGV. The whole variable domain, remainder taken from reference TRBV11-2 and TRBJ1-6, is EAGVAQSPRYKIIEKRQSVAFWCNPISGHATLYWYQQILGQGPKLLIQFQNNGVVDDSQLPKDRFSAERLKGVDSTLKIQPAKLEDSAVYLCASSLAGFASPLHFGNGTRLTVT.

This clonotype was picked up a small number of times. V is TRBV12-3 or TRBV12-4 and J is TRBJ2-5; maybe TRBD2 (6 bases). V was pared by 3 bases and J by 4 bases, with 12 bases between. CDR3 length equals 14 residues. CDR3 in amino acids: CASSFGGKGETQYF. In nucleotides, the CDR3 is TGTGCCAGCAGTTTTGGCGGGAAGGGAGAGACCCAGTACTTC.

There are a few counts of this clonotype. The chain couples TRBV9 to TRBJ2-3; 8 bases match TRBD1. The germline V gene has CDR1 SGDLS and CDR2 YYNGEE. The CDR3 runs to 16 residues. Trimming cost V 4 bases and J 1 base; bases outside gene matches: 8. Here the CDR3 DNA reads TGTGCCAGCAGCACCCGGACAGGGATTGGCACAGATACGCAGTATTTT. Protein sequence: CASSTRTGIGTDTQYF.

This chain uses TRBV20-1 with TRBJ2-1; D is possibly TRBD1 or TRBD2 (5 bases each). The CDR3 is 14 residues long. Per germline, CDR1 DFQATT and CDR2 SNEGSKA (reference sequence). Trimming took off 0 bases at V and 9 bases at J, with 15 bases between the two ends. CDR3: CSARDLEGSPEQFF. As DNA, the CDR3 is TGCAGTGCTAGAGATCTAGAGGGGTCACCTGAGCAGTTCTTC.

Worth noting for this clonotype: A read error may produce the germline difference seen at one junction end. The CDR3, as DNA: TGTGCCAGCAGCTTAGATCGGACAAGCACAGATACGCAGTATTTT. Translating it yields CASSLDRTSTDTQYF. This rearrangement joins TRBV5-1 to TRBJ2-3, with a possible D match to TRBD1 (5 bases). Germline CDR1 is SGHRS and CDR2 is YFSETQ. This CDR3 region has 15 residues. Supplemented by reference TRBV5-1 and TRBJ2-3, the full variable domain reads KAGVTQTPRYLIKTRGQQVTLSCSPISGHRSVSWYQQTPGQGLQFLFEYFSETQRNKGNFPGRFSGRQFSNSRSEMNVSTLELGDSALYLCASSLDRTSTDTQYFGPGTRLTVL.

The chain has TRBV6-2 or TRBV6-3 and TRBJ2-5; 11 bases fit TRBD2. Looked up from germline, CDR1 is MNHEY and CDR2 is SVGEGT. The CDR3 length is 17 residues. V lost 2 bases to trimming and J lost 2 bases; unmatched junction nucleotides: 7. This CDR3 is CASSYGGTSGPQETQYF. CDR3 coding DNA: TGTGCCAGCAGTTACGGCGGGACTAGCGGTCCACAAGAGACCCAGTACTTC.

V usage is TRBV7-8 and J usage is TRBJ1-2; no clear D. V was shortened by 1 base and J by 2 bases, with 8 bases between the two germline ends. The length of the CDR3 is 14 residues. Germline CDR1 is SGHVS and CDR2 is FQNEAQ. CDR3 in DNA: TGTGCCAGCAGCTTAGGGTGGCCGAACTATGGCTACACCTTC. It yields the protein CASSLGWPNYGYTF.

This clonotype was detected only a few times. The chain couples TRBV2 to TRBJ2-3; D possibly corresponds to TRBD1 (5 bases). CDR3 size: 13 residues. The V and J ends lost 3 bases and 10 bases respectively, with 14 bases between them. The germline gives CDR1 SNHLY, CDR2 FYNNEI. In DNA form, the CDR3 reads TGTGCCAGCAGTGATCCCTGGCAGGGTCCGCAGTATTTT. Its protein is CASSDPWQGPQYF. The whole variable domain, remainder taken from reference TRBV2 and TRBJ2-3, is EPEVTQTPSHQVTQMGQEVILRCVPISNHLYFYWYRQILGQKVEFLVSFYNNEISEKSEIFDDQFSVERPDGSNFTLKIRSTKLEDSAMYFCASSDPWQGPQYFGPGTRLTVL.

This clonotype was found a few times. The rearrangement joins TRBV2 to TRBJ2-1, with 10 bases matching TRBD2. The CDR3 spans 15 residues. Germline assignment: CDR1 SNHLY and CDR2 FYNNEI. Unmatched junction bases numbered 7, after V lost 2 bases and J lost 9 bases. The CDR3 DNA sequence: TGTGCCAGCAGTGAAACTAGCGGGATAGACGGTGAGCAGTTCTTC. Translated, it gives CASSETSGIDGEQFF.

This clonotype has only a few counts. V is TRBV5-1 and J is TRBJ2-5, with TRBD2 identical over 8 bases. The CDR3 loop spans 14 amino acids. Looked up from germline, CDR1 is SGHRS and CDR2 is YFSETQ. V lost 0 bases and J lost 5; bases outside the gene matches: 3. CDR3 bases: TGCGCCAGCAGCTTGGAAGGGACTAGGGAGACCCAGTACTTC. It encodes CASSLEGTRETQYF.

The chain carries TRBV20-1 and TRBJ2-1, with D possibly TRBD1 on 6 matching bases. The CDR3 is made up of 17 amino acids. V was cut by 0 bases and J by 4 bases, with 19 bases left in between. The V gene's germline CDR1 is DFQATT and CDR2 SNEGSKA (reference sequence). CDR3 coding DNA: TGCAGTGCTAGAGACTCTGTACAGGGAGTTCGTTACAATGAGCAGTTCTTC. Translated: CSARDSVQGVRYNEQFF.

This clonotype has more than one count but fewer than ten. The chain employs TRBV29-1 and TRBJ2-7; D is possibly TRBD2 (5 bases). V dropped 3 bases and J dropped 1 base, with 10 bases sitting between them. Germline loops: CDR1 SQVTM, CDR2 ANQGSEA. The CDR3 covers 13 residues. CDR3: CSVESGGSYEQYF. The CDR3, as DNA: TGCAGCGTTGAGTCAGGAGGATCCTACGAGCAGTACTTC.

This clonotype was observed a handful of times. This chain uses TRBV7-6 with TRBJ2-7; possibly TRBD2 for D (6 bases). The CDR3 has 17 residues. Looked up from germline, CDR1 is SGHVS and CDR2 is FNYEAQ. V was pared by 0 bases and J by 0 bases, with 15 bases between. The CDR3: CASSLAKWEDSSYEQYF. Here the CDR3 DNA reads TGTGCCAGCAGCTTAGCTAAATGGGAGGATAGCTCCTACGAGCAGTACTTC.

Only a few counts were recorded for this clonotype. This chain joins TRBV7-8 and TRBJ2-3; 10 bases are a match to TRBD2. Germline CDR1 SGHVS, CDR2 FQNEAQ. This CDR3 is 16 amino acids long. Trimming took 8 bases from V and 5 from J; bases not matched to a gene: 13. The chain's CDR3 is CASHLGLAGDRDTQYF. The CDR3 region has the DNA TGTGCCAGCCACCTCGGGCTAGCGGGAGATAGAGATACGCAGTATTTT. Full variable domain (remainder filled in from reference TRBV7-8 and TRBJ2-3): GAGVSQSPRYKVAKRGQDVALRCDPISGHVSLFWYQQALGQGPEFLTYFQNEAQLDKSGLPSDRFFAERPEGSVSTLKIQRTQQEDSAVYLCASHLGLAGDRDTQYFGPGTRLTVL.

This clonotype was observed a handful of times. The chain combines TRBV20-1 with TRBJ2-7, with 8 positions matching TRBD1. V gave up 0 bases and J gave up 10 bases; unmatched junction bases: 11. This CDR3 region has 14 residues. CDR1 DFQATT and CDR2 SNEGSKA come from the germline V gene (reference sequence). The CDR3 DNA sequence: TGCAGTGCTAGAGACCCATCGACAGGGGTGGAACAGTACTTC. The encoded protein is CSARDPSTGVEQYF.

This clonotype occurred a few times. This chain connects TRBV5-5 to TRBJ2-1, with TRBD2 matching 8 bases. The CDR3 totals 14 residues. Trimming removed 1 base from V and 9 bases from J; junction bases left unmatched: 6. The germline CDR1 and CDR2 sequences are SGHKS and YYEKEE (reference sequence). The CDR3 DNA reads TGTGCCAGCAGCTTGCAGGGACTAGTAGTTGAGCAGTTCTTC. Translation gives CASSLQGLVVEQFF.

The chain recombines TRBV18 with TRBJ1-2; maybe TRBD1 (6 bases). This CDR3 region has 16 residues. Trimming removed 6 bases from V and 2 bases from J, with 19 bases in between. The germline V gene encodes CDR1 KGHSH and CDR2 LQKENI. The CDR3: CASSRDPGHRNYGYTF. CDR3 coding DNA: TGTGCCAGCTCCCGCGATCCGGGACACCGAAACTATGGCTACACCTTC.

V gene TRBV12-3 or TRBV12-4 combines with J gene TRBJ1-2; 8 bases match TRBD1. The CDR3 spans 14 residues. The trim removed 8 bases at V and 7 bases at J, leaving 12 bases unmatched. The CDR3, as DNA: TGTGCCAGCTTTCTGGCAGGGGGCTCGGTTGGCTACACCTTC. Amino acid sequence: CASFLAGGSVGYTF.

The chain combines TRBV6-1 with TRBJ2-3; 8 bases map to TRBD2. The ends lost 7 bases at V and 1 base at J; junction bases unmatched: 19. The CDR3 extends over 19 amino acids. From germline, CDR1 is MNHNS and CDR2 SASEGT. This CDR3 is CASTLLAGGPPGRTDTQYF. The CDR3 bases are TGTGCCAGCACCCTCCTCGCGGGAGGCCCGCCCGGGCGCACAGATACGCAGTATTTT.

The chain links TRBV12-3 or TRBV12-4 to TRBJ1-2, with TRBD1 identical over 9 bases. The CDR3 has 14 residues. J gave up 2 bases and V 10 bases, and 8 bases lay outside the gene matches. The CDR3 DNA is TGTGCCACCTCACAGGGGGCGGCGAACTATGGCTACACCTTC. Its translation is CATSQGAANYGYTF.

The CDR3 loop reads CASSQGKQPQHF. CDR3 sequence (DNA): TGTGCCAGCAGCCAAGGGAAGCAGCCCCAGCATTTT. This chain joins TRBV3-1 and TRBJ1-5; no reliable D call. The CDR3 sequence is 12 residues long. From germline, CDR1 is LGHDT and CDR2 YNNKEL (reference sequence). The ends were cut back, 1 base at V and 7 bases at J, with 5 bases in the middle.

This clonotype occurred many times. The chain is built from TRBV20-1 and TRBJ2-1; tentatively, D is TRBD1 (6 bases). This CDR3 spans 15 amino acids. The V end was cut by 3 bases, the J end by 7 bases, with 19 bases between. Germline V gives CDR1 DFQATT, CDR2 SNEGSKA (reference sequence). CDR3 loop: CSASRRSAGDNEQFF. The CDR3 region has the DNA TGCAGTGCTAGCCGCCGAAGTGCAGGGGATAATGAGCAGTTCTTC.

This chain uses TRBV3-1 with TRBJ1-1, with 7 bases aligning to TRBD1. Germline V gives CDR1 LGHDT, CDR2 YNNKEL (reference sequence). This CDR3 is built from 14 residues. V gave up 1 base and J gave up 6 bases; unmatched junction bases: 5. Written as DNA, the CDR3 is TGTGCCAGCAGCCAAGGACAGGGAGTCGCTGAAGCTTTCTTT. This codes for CASSQGQGVAEAFF.

This chain's CDR3 is CASSPGLWDEQYF. The CDR3 DNA reads as TGTGCCAGCAGCCCGGGACTGTGGGACGAGCAGTACTTC. The chain carries TRBV7-9 and TRBJ2-7, with D maybe TRBD2 (6 bases). The CDR3 length is 13 residues. The ends were cut back, 5 bases at V and 5 bases at J, with 13 bases in the middle. Germline V gene sequence: CDR1 SEHNR, CDR2 FQNEAQ (reference sequence).